One and the same sample provided the 27 T cell receptor beta chains below, sequenced in a study of blood T cell repertoires in COVID-19. Assay used: immunoSEQ multiplex PCR; TCRdb lists only in-frame clones, some missing. The data show around 310,000 clones, nearly 90% seen once. The sample consisted of peripheral blood. The receptors originated from a woman aged 40-49 years with COVID-19, enrolled during active disease.

CDR3 sequence reads: CASSFPSQSLYGYTF. The CDR3 DNA reads TGTGCCAGCAGCTTCCCGTCACAGAGTTTGTATGGCTACACCTTC. The J gene is TRBJ1-2, the V gene TRBV7-9, with unresolved D. CDR1 and CDR2 (germline): SEHNR, FQNEAQ (reference sequence). V shed 3 bases and J shed 5 bases, with 16 bases lying between them. The CDR3 extends over 15 amino acids.

The V call is TRBV9, the J call TRBJ1-5, with D possibly TRBD1 on 5 matching bases. The CDR3 runs to 15 residues. CDR1 SGDLS and CDR2 YYNGEE come from the germline V gene. V was cut by 0 bases and J by 4 bases, with 11 bases left in between. The CDR3 loop is CASSVGRATNQPQHF. The CDR3 DNA sequence: TGTGCCAGCAGCGTAGGCAGGGCGACGAATCAGCCCCAGCATTTT.

The chain carries TRBV6-5 and TRBJ1-5, with 9 bases fitting TRBD1. Germline CDR1 is MNHEY and CDR2 is SVGAGI. The CDR3 length is 14 residues. Losses at the gene ends were 5 bases for V and 4 bases for J; bases not matched to a gene: 3. CDR3: CASSLDRGNQPQHF. The CDR3 nucleotides are TGTGCCAGCAGTCTAGACAGGGGGAATCAGCCCCAGCATTTT.

The CDR3 nucleotides are TGTGCCAGCAGCCCTAGCGGGGGGGCGGCAGATACGCAGTATTTT. It yields the protein CASSPSGGAADTQYF. V is TRBV7-3 and J is TRBJ2-3; TRBD2 agrees at 12 bases. CDR1 is SGHTA, CDR2 FQGTGA, per germline. Germline trimming cut 5 bases from V and 4 bases from J; bases unmatched to any gene: 4. CDR3 length equals 15 residues.

The gene calls are TRBV9 and TRBJ1-2, with D perhaps TRBD1 (5 bases). The CDR3 is 12 amino acids. The germline V and J ends were trimmed by 5 bases and 4 bases, with 9 bases remaining between them. The V gene's germline CDR1 is SGDLS and CDR2 YYNGEE. The CDR3: CASRRTTYGYTF. The CDR3 DNA is TGTGCCAGCAGGAGGACAACCTATGGCTACACCTTC.

Only one count was recorded for this clone. The rearrangement links TRBV7-3 to TRBJ2-7, with 10 bases lining up with TRBD1. Germline lookup yields CDR1 SGHTA and CDR2 FQGTGA. The junction had 3 bases not matched to a gene; V was cut back by 2 bases and J by 2 bases. The CDR3 extends over 15 amino acids. DNA for the CDR3: TGTGCCAGCAGCTTAGACGGGACAGGGGCCTACGAGCAGTACTTC. It is translated as CASSLDGTGAYEQYF. The complete variable domain, with remaining parts taken from reference TRBV7-3 and TRBJ2-7, reads GAGVSQTPSNKVTEKGKYVELRCDPISGHTALYWYRQSLGQGPEFLIYFQGTGAADDSGLPNDRFFAVRPEGSVSTLKIQRTERGDSAVYLCASSLDGTGAYEQYFGPGTRLTVT.

This clone was picked up a small number of times. The V and J genes are TRBV12-3 or TRBV12-4 and TRBJ1-6; D not resolved. There are 13 residues in the CDR3. Trimming removed 2 bases at V and 10 bases at J, with 9 bases between. In DNA form, the CDR3 reads TGTGCCAGCAGTTTACTCCCCAGGTCACCCCTCCACTTT. It yields the protein CASSLLPRSPLHF.

The rearrangement links TRBV7-2 to TRBJ2-7, with 10 positions matching TRBD1. Germline V lookup: CDR1 SGHTA, CDR2 FQGNSA. J lost 5 bases, V lost 5 bases, and 9 bases had no gene match. The CDR3 runs to 15 residues. The CDR3 DNA is TGTGCCAGCAGCCAACGACAGGGGGCGACGAACGAGCAGTACTTC. It is translated as CASSQRQGATNEQYF. Filled out from reference TRBV7-2 and TRBJ2-7, the complete variable domain reads GAGVSQSPSNKVTEKGKDVELRCDPISGHTALYWYRQSLGQGLEFLIYFQGNSAPDKSGLPSDRFSAERTGGSVSTLTIQRTQQEDSAVYLCASSQRQGATNEQYFGPGTRLTVT.

The rearrangement links TRBV6-6 to TRBJ2-2; tentative D call: TRBD1 (7 bases). This CDR3 spans 16 amino acids. Germline V gene sequence: CDR1 MNHNY, CDR2 SVGAGI (reference sequence). V was cut by 6 bases and J by 1 base, with 15 bases left in between. The chain's CDR3 is CASRRFRGENTGELFF. The CDR3 nucleotides read TGTGCCAGCAGGCGGTTCAGGGGGGAGAACACCGGGGAGCTGTTTTTT.

V gene TRBV7-6 combines with J gene TRBJ1-4, with D perhaps matching TRBD1 (6 bases). The CDR3 has 17 residues. Germline values: CDR1 SGHVS, CDR2 FNYEAQ. V lost 0 bases and J lost 0, with 11 bases in between. The CDR3 nucleotides are TGTGCCAGCAGCTTAGCCTCCAGGGGCTCAACTAATGAAAAACTGTTTTTT. This translates into CASSLASRGSTNEKLFF.

This clone has just a few counts. The chain employs TRBV7-2 and TRBJ2-7, with D tentatively TRBD2 (5 bases). The germline V gene has CDR1 SGHTA and CDR2 FQGNSA. V was shortened by 1 base and J by 7 bases, with 11 bases between the two germline ends. The CDR3 runs to 13 residues. Here the CDR3 reads CASSLERDSEQYF. The CDR3 DNA follows: TGTGCCAGCAGCTTAGAACGGGATAGTGAGCAGTACTTC.

The chain combines TRBV28 with TRBJ2-7; 8 bases fit TRBD1. Per germline, CDR1 MDHEN and CDR2 SYDVKM. The CDR3 runs to 13 residues. The V segment lost 6 bases and the J segment 1 base; nucleotides outside the gene matches: 2. CDR3: CASRRTGSYEQYF. For the CDR3, the DNA is TGTGCCAGCAGGCGGACAGGGTCCTACGAGCAGTACTTC.

This clone was counted a single time. The CDR3 loop is CASSLDRGPVDTQYF. Here the CDR3 DNA reads TGTGCCAGCAGCTTGGACAGGGGGCCGGTGGATACGCAGTATTTT. The chain carries TRBV7-9 and TRBJ2-3; 11 nucleotides match TRBD1. The J segment lost 6 bases and the V segment lost 3 bases, leaving 5 bases of the junction unmatched. Germline V CDR1 and CDR2: SEHNR, FQNEAQ (reference sequence). The CDR3 consists of 15 residues.

On this clone: Other nucleotide sequences from this sample produce the same CDR3. The rearrangement joins TRBV19 to TRBJ2-3, with a weak D call TRBD1 (6 bases). Germline-derived CDR1 and CDR2 are LNHDA and SQIVND (reference sequence). The CDR3 is 14 residues long. The germline V and J ends were trimmed by 1 base and 3 bases, with 8 bases remaining between them. The DNA of the CDR3 is TGTGCCAGTAGTATAGGAGGGGGTACAGATACGCAGTATTTT. Its translation: CASSIGGGTDTQYF.

The V gene is TRBV7-3, the J gene TRBJ2-1; 12 positions agree with TRBD1. Germline trimming cut 3 bases from V and 6 bases from J; bases unmatched to any gene: 6. Looked up from germline, CDR1 is SGHTA and CDR2 is FQGTGA. This CDR3 has 16 amino acids. CDR3 nucleotides: TGTGCCAGCAGCTTCTCCGGGACAGGGGGCCTCAATGAGCAGTTCTTC. As protein: CASSFSGTGGLNEQFF.

This chain uses TRBV30 with TRBJ1-1; 7 nucleotides agree with TRBD1. V lost 5 bases and J lost 1; bases outside the gene matches: 1. The germline V gene has CDR1 GTSNPN and CDR2 SVGIG (reference sequence). The CDR3 covers 12 residues. CDR3 sequence: CAWGDRNTEAFF. DNA for the CDR3: TGTGCCTGGGGGGACAGGAACACTGAAGCTTTCTTT. The complete variable domain, with remaining parts taken from reference TRBV30 and TRBJ1-1, reads SQTIHQWPATLVQPVGSPLSLECTVEGTSNPNLYWYRQAAGRGLQLLFYSVGIGQISSEVPQNLSASRPQDRQFILSSKKLLLSDSGFYLCAWGDRNTEAFFGQGTRLTVV.

In DNA form, the CDR3 reads TGTGCCAGCAGCCCGAATCGCGGAGGTTCCACCGGGGAGCTGTTTTTT. Amino acids: CASSPNRGGSTGELFF. The chain combines TRBV7-2 with TRBJ2-2; D is perhaps TRBD2 (5 bases). This CDR3 comprises 16 residues. Per germline, CDR1 SGHTA and CDR2 FQGNSA. Trimming took off 5 bases at V and 4 bases at J, with 17 bases between the two ends.

V is TRBV4-1 and J is TRBJ1-6; maybe TRBD1 (5 bases). The CDR3 contains 13 residues. Trimming shortened V by 1 base and J by 12 bases, and 10 bases separated the two germline ends. Germline V gene data show CDR1 as MGHRA and CDR2 as YSYEKL. CDR3 in DNA: TGCGCCAGCAGCCAAGTCAGGGAGGTACCCCTCCACTTT. It specifies CASSQVREVPLHF.

This chain joins TRBV6-2 or TRBV6-3 and TRBJ2-5; a weak D match, TRBD2 (6 bases). CDR3 size: 16 residues. Germline V gene lookup returns CDR1 MNHEY and CDR2 SVGEGT. V lost 6 bases and J 1 base, leaving 18 bases between the germline ends. CDR3 protein: CASSRLGGGVQETQYF. DNA of the CDR3: TGTGCCAGCAGCCGCCTCGGAGGAGGGGTCCAAGAGACCCAGTACTTC.

J is TRBJ1-3 and V is TRBV11-3; D is uncertain. The CDR3 extends over 13 amino acids. Germline V gene sequence: CDR1 SGHNT, CDR2 YENEEA. Between the trimmed V and J ends, which lost 5 bases and 2 bases, there was a span of 7 bases. The CDR3 sequence: CASSPSAGNTIYF. In nucleotides, the CDR3 is TGTGCCAGCAGCCCCTCAGCTGGAAACACCATATATTTT.

V gene TRBV27 combines with J gene TRBJ1-2; D may be TRBD1 (6 bases). From germline, CDR1 is MNHEY and CDR2 SMNVEV (reference sequence). The ends were cut back, 3 bases at V and 1 base at J, with 15 bases in the middle. The CDR3 spans 16 residues. This CDR3 reads CASSFSADRFNYGYTF. CDR3 coding DNA: TGTGCCAGCAGTTTCTCCGCGGACAGATTTAACTATGGCTACACCTTC.

The rearrangement links TRBV15 to TRBJ2-5, with a tentative D call TRBD1 (6 bases). The CDR3 consists of 14 residues. With 5 bases removed from V and 4 bases from J, the gap between germline ends came to 14 bases. Germline V lookup: CDR1 LNHNV, CDR2 YYDKDF (reference sequence). The CDR3 DNA reads as TGTGCCACCAGCTGGGGGCAGGGACGAGAGACCCAGTACTTC. Translated, it gives CATSWGQGRETQYF.

About this clone itself: Other DNA sequences within the sample encode an identical CDR3. The V gene is TRBV5-5, the J gene TRBJ2-7; 11 nucleotides agree with TRBD2. The CDR3 has 15 amino acids. Looked up from germline, CDR1 is SGHKS and CDR2 is YYEKEE (reference sequence). V dropped 0 bases and J dropped 2; count of bases not matched to a gene: 1. CDR3 region: CASSLGLAGTYEQYF. CDR3 DNA sequence: TGTGCCAGCAGCTTGGGACTAGCGGGGACCTACGAGCAGTACTTC.

The chain recombines TRBV12-5 with TRBJ2-1; 7 positions match TRBD2. Germline CDR1 reads LGHNT; CDR2 reads FRNRAP. The CDR3 totals 12 residues. Trimming at V came to 2 bases and at J to 12 bases, leaving 4 bases not matched to a gene. The DNA of the CDR3 is TGTGCTAGTGGTTTGAGCGGGGAAGGGCAGTTCTTC. Translation gives CASGLSGEGQFF.

For the CDR3, the DNA is TGCGCCAGCAGCCGTCAAAACGTGGCGGTGGGGCTCAATGAGCAGTTCTTC. This gives the protein CASSRQNVAVGLNEQFF. The chain combines TRBV4-3 with TRBJ2-1; weak D call: TRBD1 (5 bases). The CDR3 is 17 residues long. Trimming pared 4 bases from V and 6 bases from J, leaving 22 bases between. The germline V gene has CDR1 LGHNA and CDR2 YSLEER.

The V gene is TRBV9, the J gene TRBJ2-3, with 11 nucleotides matching TRBD2. Germline values: CDR1 SGDLS, CDR2 YYNGEE. The CDR3 has 16 residues. Trimming removed 2 bases from V and 4 bases from J; junction bases left unmatched: 6. The CDR3 region is CASSVSGRAVADTQYF. The CDR3, as DNA: TGTGCCAGCAGCGTTAGCGGGAGGGCCGTCGCAGATACGCAGTATTTT.

This chain uses TRBV4-2 with TRBJ2-1; TRBD2 agrees at 10 bases. The junction had 2 bases not matched to a gene; V was cut back by 2 bases and J by 4 bases. This CDR3 is 15 amino acids long. CDR1 and CDR2 (germline): LGHNA, YNFKEQ. CDR3 residues: CASSQRLAGYNEQFF. Here the CDR3 DNA reads TGTGCCAGCAGCCAAAGACTAGCGGGTTACAATGAGCAGTTCTTC.